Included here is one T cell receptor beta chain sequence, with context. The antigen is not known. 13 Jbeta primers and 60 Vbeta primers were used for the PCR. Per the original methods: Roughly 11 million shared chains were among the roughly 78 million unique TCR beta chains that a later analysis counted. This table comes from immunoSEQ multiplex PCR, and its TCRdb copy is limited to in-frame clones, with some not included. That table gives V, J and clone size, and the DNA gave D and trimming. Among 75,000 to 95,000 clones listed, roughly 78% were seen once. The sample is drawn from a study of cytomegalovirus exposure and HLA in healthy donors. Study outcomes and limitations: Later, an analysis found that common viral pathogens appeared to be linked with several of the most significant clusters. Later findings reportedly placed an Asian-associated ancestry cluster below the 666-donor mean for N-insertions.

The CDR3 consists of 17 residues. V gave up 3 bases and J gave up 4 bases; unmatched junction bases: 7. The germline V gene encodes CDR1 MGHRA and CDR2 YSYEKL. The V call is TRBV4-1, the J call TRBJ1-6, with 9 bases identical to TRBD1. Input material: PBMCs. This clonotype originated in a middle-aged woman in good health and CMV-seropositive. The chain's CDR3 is CASSHVGTGIYNSPLHF. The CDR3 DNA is TGCGCCAGCAGCCATGTGGGGACAGGGATATATAATTCACCCCTCCACTTT.